A single TCR beta chain is shown here with its context. What it binds is unknown. The V and J ends lost 5 bases and 4 bases respectively, with 9 bases between them. CDR1 and CDR2 from the germline V gene are GTSNPN and SVGIG (reference sequence). This CDR3 contains 11 residues. Fresh peripheral blood, roughly 9.3 ml, was the source of the PBMCs. This sample is part of a study of T cells in Graves' hyperthyroidism and ophthalmopathy. Study results and limitations: Blood also showed most of the thyroid clonotypes that were expanded above 0.001. Separation of ophthalmopathy from stable hyperthyroidism was achieved by a 13 V-J model.

Amplification of TCR beta CDR3 regions was performed using RNA transcripts as template. First-round RT-PCR with HTBI primers amplified the TCR CDR3 region. TCRdb re-derived calls from the multiplex PCR reads in MiXCR, one entry per CDR3 protein. The sample yields hundreds of thousands of distinct CDR3 sequences, around 22% seen once. The sequenced material came from blood. J is TRBJ2-7 and V is TRBV30; D might be TRBD1 or TRBD2, each matching 5 bases. The clonotype comes from a man aged 25 to 45 with Graves' ophthalmopathy. CDR3: CAWGWGYEQYF. The DNA of the CDR3 is TGTGCCTGGGGGTGGGGGTACGAGCAGTACTTC.